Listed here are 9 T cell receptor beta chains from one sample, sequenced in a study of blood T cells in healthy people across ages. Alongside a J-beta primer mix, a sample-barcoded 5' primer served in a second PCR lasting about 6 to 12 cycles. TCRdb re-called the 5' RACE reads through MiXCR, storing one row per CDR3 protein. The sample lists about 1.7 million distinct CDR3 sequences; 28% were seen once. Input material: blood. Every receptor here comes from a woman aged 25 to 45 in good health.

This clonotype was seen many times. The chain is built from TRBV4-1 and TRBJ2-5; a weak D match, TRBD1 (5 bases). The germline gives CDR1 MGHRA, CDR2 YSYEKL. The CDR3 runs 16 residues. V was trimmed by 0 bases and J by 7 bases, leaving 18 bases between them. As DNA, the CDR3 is TGCGCCAGCAGCCAAGATATTACGGTCATTCAGGGGACCCAGTACTTC. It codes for CASSQDITVIQGTQYF.

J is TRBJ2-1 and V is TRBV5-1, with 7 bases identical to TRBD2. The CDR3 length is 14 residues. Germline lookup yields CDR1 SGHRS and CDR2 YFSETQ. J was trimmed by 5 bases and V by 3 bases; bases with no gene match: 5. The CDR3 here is CASSSGGTHNEQFF. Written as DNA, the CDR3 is TGCGCCAGCAGCTCCGGGGGGACCCACAATGAGCAGTTCTTC.

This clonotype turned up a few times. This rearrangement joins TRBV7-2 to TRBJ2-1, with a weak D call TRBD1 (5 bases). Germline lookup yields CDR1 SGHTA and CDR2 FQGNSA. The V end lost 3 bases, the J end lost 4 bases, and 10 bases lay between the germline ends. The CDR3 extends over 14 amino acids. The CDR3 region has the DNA TGTGCCAGCAGCTTGTCAACAGGTTACAATGAGCAGTTCTTC. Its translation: CASSLSTGYNEQFF.

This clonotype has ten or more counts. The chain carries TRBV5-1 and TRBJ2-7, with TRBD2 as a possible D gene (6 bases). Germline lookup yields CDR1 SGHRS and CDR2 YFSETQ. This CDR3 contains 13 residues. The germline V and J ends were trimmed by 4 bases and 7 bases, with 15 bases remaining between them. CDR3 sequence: CASSPTEGWEQYF. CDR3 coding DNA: TGCGCCAGCAGCCCGACGGAGGGCTGGGAGCAGTACTTC.

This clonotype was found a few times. The CDR3 DNA sequence: TGTGCCAGCAGCGGGGGGGAGAGAGAGACCCAGTACTTC. This sequence encodes CASSGGERETQYF. The chain carries TRBV2 and TRBJ2-5; 8 nucleotides line up with TRBD2. The germline CDR1 and CDR2 sequences are SNHLY and FYNNEI. After removal of 6 bases from V and 4 bases from J, the junction contained 4 bases not matched to a gene. The CDR3 has 13 amino acids.

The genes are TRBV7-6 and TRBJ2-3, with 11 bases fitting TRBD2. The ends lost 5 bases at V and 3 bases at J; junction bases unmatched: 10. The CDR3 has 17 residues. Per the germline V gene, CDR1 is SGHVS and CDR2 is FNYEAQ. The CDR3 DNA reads TGTGCCAGCAGCCCGGGGGGCCTAGCGGGGGGAACAGATACGCAGTATTTT. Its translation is CASSPGGLAGGTDTQYF.

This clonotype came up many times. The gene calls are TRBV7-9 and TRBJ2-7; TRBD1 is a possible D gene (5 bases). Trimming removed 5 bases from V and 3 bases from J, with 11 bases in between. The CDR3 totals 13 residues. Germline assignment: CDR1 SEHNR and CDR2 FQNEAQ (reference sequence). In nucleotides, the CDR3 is TGTGCCAGCAGCAAAACGCAGGGCTACGAGCAGTACTTC. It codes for CASSKTQGYEQYF.

For the CDR3, the DNA is TGTGCCAGCAGAAGATTCAGGGATCAGCCCCAGCATTTT. Its translation is CASRRFRDQPQHF. The V and J genes are TRBV27 and TRBJ1-5, with a possible D match to TRBD1 (5 bases). V was shortened by 6 bases and J by 5 bases, with 11 bases between the two germline ends. This CDR3 is built from 13 residues. The germline V gene encodes CDR1 MNHEY and CDR2 SMNVEV (reference sequence).

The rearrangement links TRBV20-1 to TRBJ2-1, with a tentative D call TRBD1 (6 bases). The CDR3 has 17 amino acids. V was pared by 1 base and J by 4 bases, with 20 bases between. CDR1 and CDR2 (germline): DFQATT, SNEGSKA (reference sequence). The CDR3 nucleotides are TGCAGTGCTAGAGGCCAAGGGGGACCCTTACCATACAATGAGCAGTTCTTC. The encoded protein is CSARGQGGPLPYNEQFF.